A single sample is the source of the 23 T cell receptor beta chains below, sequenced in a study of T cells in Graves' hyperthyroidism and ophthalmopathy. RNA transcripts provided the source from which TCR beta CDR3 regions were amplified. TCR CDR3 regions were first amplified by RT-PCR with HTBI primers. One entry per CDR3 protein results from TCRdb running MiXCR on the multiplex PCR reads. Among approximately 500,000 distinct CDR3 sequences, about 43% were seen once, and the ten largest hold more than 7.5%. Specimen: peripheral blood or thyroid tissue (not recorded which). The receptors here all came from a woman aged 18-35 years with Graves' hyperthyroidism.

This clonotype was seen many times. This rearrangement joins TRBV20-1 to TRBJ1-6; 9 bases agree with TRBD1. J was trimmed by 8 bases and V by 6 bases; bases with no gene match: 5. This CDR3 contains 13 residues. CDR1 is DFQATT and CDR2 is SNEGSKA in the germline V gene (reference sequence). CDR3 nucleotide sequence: TGCAGTGCAACCGGGACAGGGTATTCACCCCTCCACTTT. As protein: CSATGTGYSPLHF.

The CDR3, as DNA: TGTGCCAGCACCAAGACAGGGCCAGTCTACGAGCATTTT. Translation gives CASTKTGPVYEHF. The chain carries TRBV12-3 or TRBV12-4 and TRBJ1-5; 7 positions agree with TRBD1. V shed 7 bases, J shed 14 bases, and the junction held 14 bases outside the gene matches. There are 13 residues in the CDR3.

The CDR3 reads CSPPAGYGYTF. In nucleotides, the CDR3 is TGCAGTCCCCCGGCAGGGTATGGCTACACCTTC. The gene calls are TRBV20-1 and TRBJ1-2, with D tentatively TRBD1 (5 bases). Germline values: CDR1 DFQATT, CDR2 SNEGSKA (reference sequence). The CDR3 has 11 amino acids. V lost 8 bases to trimming and J lost 5 bases, with 12 bases between them.

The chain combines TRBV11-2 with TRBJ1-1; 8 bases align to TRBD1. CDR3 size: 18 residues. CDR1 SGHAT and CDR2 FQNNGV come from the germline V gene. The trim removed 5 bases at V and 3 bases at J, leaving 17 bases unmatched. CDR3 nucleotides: TGTGCCAGCAGCAGACAGGGGAAAACCGGGGAGGGATACACTGAAGCTTTCTTT. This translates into CASSRQGKTGEGYTEAFF.

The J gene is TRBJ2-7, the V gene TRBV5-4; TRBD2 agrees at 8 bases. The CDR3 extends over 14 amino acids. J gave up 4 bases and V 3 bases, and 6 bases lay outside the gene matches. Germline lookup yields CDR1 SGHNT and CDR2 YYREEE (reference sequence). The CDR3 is CASSWTSTTYEQYF. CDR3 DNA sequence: TGTGCCAGCAGCTGGACTAGCACTACGTACGAGCAGTACTTC.

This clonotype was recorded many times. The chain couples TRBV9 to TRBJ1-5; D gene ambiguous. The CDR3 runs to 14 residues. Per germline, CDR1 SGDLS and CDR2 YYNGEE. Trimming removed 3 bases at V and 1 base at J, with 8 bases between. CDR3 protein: CASSAGVSNQPQHF. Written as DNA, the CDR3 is TGTGCCAGCAGCGCTGGGGTAAGCAATCAGCCCCAGCATTTT.

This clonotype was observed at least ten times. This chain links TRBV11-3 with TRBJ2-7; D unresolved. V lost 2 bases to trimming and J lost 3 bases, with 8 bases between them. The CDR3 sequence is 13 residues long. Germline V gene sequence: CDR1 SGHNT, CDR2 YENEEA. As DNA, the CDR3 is TGTGCCAGCAGCTTAAGTCACAGCTACGAGCAGTACTTC. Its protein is CASSLSHSYEQYF.

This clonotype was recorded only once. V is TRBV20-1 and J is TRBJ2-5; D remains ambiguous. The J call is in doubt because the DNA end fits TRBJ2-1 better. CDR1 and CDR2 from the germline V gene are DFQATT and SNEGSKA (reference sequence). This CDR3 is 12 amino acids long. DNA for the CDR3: TGCAGTGCTAGCAGAGACTCCAATGAGCAGTTCTTC. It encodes CSASRDSNEQFF.

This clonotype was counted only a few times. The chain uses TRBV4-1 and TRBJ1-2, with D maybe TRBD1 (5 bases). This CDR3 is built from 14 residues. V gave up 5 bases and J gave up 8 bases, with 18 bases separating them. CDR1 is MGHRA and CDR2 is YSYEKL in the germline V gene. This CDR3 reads CASSSTRDHGGYTF. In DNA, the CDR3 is TGCGCCAGCAGCTCCACCCGGGACCATGGGGGCTACACCTTC.

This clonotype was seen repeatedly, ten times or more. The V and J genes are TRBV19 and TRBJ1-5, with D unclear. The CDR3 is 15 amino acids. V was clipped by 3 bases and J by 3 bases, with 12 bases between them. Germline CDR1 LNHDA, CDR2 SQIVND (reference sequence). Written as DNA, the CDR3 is TGTGCCAGTAGTATTGCGGGGTTTAACAATCAGCCCCAGCATTTT. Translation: CASSIAGFNNQPQHF.

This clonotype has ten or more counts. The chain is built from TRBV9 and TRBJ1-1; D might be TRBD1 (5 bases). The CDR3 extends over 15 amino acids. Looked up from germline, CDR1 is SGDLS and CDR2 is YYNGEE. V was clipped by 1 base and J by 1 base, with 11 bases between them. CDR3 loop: CASSVTRDSNTEAFF. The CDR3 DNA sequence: TGTGCCAGCAGCGTAACCCGGGACTCGAACACTGAAGCTTTCTTT.

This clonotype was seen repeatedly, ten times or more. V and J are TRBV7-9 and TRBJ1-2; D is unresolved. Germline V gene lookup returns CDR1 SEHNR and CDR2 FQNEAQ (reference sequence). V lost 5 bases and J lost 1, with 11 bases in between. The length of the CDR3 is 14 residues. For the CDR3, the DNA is TGTGCCAGCAGCCGCGGAGGGATTAACTATGGCTACACCTTC. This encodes CASSRGGINYGYTF.

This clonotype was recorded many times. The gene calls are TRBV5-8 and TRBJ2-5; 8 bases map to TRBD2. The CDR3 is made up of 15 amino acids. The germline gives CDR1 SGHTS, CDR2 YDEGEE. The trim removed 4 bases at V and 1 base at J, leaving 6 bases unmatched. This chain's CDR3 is CASSGKLAVQETQYF. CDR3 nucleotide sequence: TGTGCCAGCAGCGGGAAACTAGCGGTCCAAGAGACCCAGTACTTC. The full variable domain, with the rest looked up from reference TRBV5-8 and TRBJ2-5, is EAGVTQSPTHLIKTRGQQATLRCSPISGHTSVYWYQQALGLGLQFLLWYDEGEERNRGNFPPRFSGRQFPNYSSELNVNALELEDSALYLCASSGKLAVQETQYFGPGTRLLVL.

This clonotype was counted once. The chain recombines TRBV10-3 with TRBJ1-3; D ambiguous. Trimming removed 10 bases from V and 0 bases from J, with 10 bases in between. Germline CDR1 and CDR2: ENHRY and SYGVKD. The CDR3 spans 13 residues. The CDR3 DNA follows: TGTGCCACCGGCGGGAGCTCTGGAAACACCATATATTTT. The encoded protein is CATGGSSGNTIYF.

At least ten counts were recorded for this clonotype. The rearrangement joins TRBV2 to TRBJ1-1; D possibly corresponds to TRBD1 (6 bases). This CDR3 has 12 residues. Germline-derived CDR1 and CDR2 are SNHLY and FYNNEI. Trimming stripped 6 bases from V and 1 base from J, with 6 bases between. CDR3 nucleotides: TGTGCCAGCAGGGGACAGAACACTGAAGCTTTCTTT. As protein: CASRGQNTEAFF. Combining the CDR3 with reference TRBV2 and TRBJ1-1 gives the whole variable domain EPEVTQTPSHQVTQMGQEVILRCVPISNHLYFYWYRQILGQKVEFLVSFYNNEISEKSEIFDDQFSVERPDGSNFTLKIRSTKLEDSAMYFCASRGQNTEAFFGQGTRLTVV.

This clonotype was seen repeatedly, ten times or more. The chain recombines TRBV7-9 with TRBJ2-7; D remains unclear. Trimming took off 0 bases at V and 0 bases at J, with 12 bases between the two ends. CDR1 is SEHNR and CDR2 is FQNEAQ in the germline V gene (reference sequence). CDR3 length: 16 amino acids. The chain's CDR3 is CASSLALARLSYEQYF. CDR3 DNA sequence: TGTGCCAGCAGCTTAGCCCTGGCGCGGCTCTCCTACGAGCAGTACTTC.

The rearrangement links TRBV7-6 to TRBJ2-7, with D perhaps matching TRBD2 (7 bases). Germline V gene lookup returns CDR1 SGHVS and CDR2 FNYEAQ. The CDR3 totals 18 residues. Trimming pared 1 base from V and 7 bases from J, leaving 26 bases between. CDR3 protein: CASSLVGLADSSYNEQYF. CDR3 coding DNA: TGTGCCAGCAGCTTAGTGGGTCTAGCGGACAGCTCCTACAATGAGCAGTACTTC.

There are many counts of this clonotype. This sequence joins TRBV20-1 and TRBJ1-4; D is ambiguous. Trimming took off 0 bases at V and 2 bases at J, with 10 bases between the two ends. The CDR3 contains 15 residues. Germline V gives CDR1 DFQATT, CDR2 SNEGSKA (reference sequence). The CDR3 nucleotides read TGCAGTGCTAGAGATAGGAAGCAGACTAATGAAAAACTGTTTTTT. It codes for CSARDRKQTNEKLFF.

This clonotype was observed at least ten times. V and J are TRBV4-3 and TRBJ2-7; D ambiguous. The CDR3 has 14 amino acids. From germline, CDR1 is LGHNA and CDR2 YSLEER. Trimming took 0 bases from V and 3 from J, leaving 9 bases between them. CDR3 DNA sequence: TGCGCCAGCAGCCAAGATAAATTGAGCTACGAGCAGTACTTC. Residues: CASSQDKLSYEQYF.

CDR3 in amino acids: CSVDQHTGAEAFF. In nucleotides, the CDR3 is TGCAGCGTTGACCAACATACAGGTGCTGAAGCTTTCTTT. The chain couples TRBV29-1 to TRBJ1-1; D possibly corresponds to TRBD1 (5 bases). Trimming took 3 bases from V and 6 from J, leaving 14 bases between them. CDR1 SQVTM and CDR2 ANQGSEA come from the germline V gene. The CDR3 runs 13 residues.

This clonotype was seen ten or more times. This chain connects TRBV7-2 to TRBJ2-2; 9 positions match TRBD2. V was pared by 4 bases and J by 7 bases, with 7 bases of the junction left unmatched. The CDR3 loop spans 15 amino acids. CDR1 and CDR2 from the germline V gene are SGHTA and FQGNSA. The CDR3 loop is CASSWGLARGGELFF. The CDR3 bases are TGTGCCAGCAGCTGGGGACTAGCTCGGGGCGGGGAGCTGTTTTTT.

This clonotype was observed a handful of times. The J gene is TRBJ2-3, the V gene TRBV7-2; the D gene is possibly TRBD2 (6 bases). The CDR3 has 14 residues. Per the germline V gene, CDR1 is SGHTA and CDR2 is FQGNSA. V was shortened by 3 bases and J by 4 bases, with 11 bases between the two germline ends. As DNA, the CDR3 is TGTGCCAGCAGCTTTCGACTAGGCGCAGATACGCAGTATTTT. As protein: CASSFRLGADTQYF. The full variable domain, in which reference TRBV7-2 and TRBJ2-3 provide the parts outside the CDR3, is GAGVSQSPSNKVTEKGKDVELRCDPISGHTALYWYRQSLGQGLEFLIYFQGNSAPDKSGLPSDRFSAERTGGSVSTLTIQRTQQEDSAVYLCASSFRLGADTQYFGPGTRLTVL.

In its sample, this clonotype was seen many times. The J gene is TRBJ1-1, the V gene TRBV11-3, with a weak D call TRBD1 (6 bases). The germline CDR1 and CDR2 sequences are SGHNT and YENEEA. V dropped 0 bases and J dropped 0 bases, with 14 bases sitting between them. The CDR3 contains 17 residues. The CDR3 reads CASSLDSMGDMNTEAFF. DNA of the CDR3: TGTGCCAGCAGCTTAGATAGTATGGGGGACATGAACACTGAAGCTTTCTTT. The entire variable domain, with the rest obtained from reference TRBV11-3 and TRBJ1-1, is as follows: EAGVVQSPRYKIIEKKQPVAFWCNPISGHNTLYWYLQNLGQGPELLIRYENEEAVDDSQLPKDRFSAERLKGVDSTLKIQPAELGDSAVYLCASSLDSMGDMNTEAFFGQGTRLTVV.